This paragraph reports one T cell receptor (beta chain). The antigen this receptor binds is unknown. Per-nucleotide qualities are absent, and no much larger clonotype sits a single base away. This entry comes from a study of beta chain features in type 1 diabetes (dated by TCRdb to the late 2010s). With regard to the full study: Patients and healthy donors did not differ in mean age, gender distribution, total cell number or subset yield. A total of approximately 99,000,000 sorted cells were examined across all samples, and RNA yield correlated strongly with the number of cells per subset. The study compared TCRB repertoires of sorted circulating CD4+ T cell subsets between recently diagnosed type 1 diabetes patients and matched healthy donors. Regulatory and stem cell-like memory subsets were isolated from only 8 patients and roughly 8 healthy donors, whereas naive and central memory subsets came from all 30 or so donors.

Overall study results and their limits: Shorter templates might be favored by PCR, yet because patient and control samples were amplified and corrected together, any such skew would affect both groups equally. At VDJ recombination sites, patients with type 1 diabetes made fewer insertions and deleted more nucleotides, a pattern implying thymic rearrangement abnormalities. Type 1 diabetes patients showed a moderate but significant shortening of TCRB CDR3 length in all four CD4+ subsets. Because cDNA rather than genomic DNA was sequenced, highly expressing activated cells could have been over-represented, although no difference in activation and CD3 levels was found between groups. HLA sub-analyses involved small numbers of individuals, so any influence of HLA type on TCRB rearrangement remained unresolved. Naive, central memory and regulatory TCRB repertoires appeared to be more similar among patients than among healthy donors.

Each donor gave one peripheral blood draw, roughly 110 mL on average, collected into heparinised tubes. A BD FACSAria II and a panel including CD45RO, CCR7, CD25, CD127, CD95 and CD27 were used to sort naive, central memory, regulatory and stem cell-like memory CD4+ T cells. All sorted populations exceeded 95% purity. PBMCs were isolated right away by Lymphoprep density gradient centrifugation and were stained directly, without culture. Samples were stained and sorted in pairs, with one healthy donor and one patient per experiment, so that batch effects were minimized. The High Capacity cDNA Reverse Transcription Kit was used to reverse transcribe all of the isolated RNA, meaning that expressed TCRB transcripts were what got sequenced. Deep immunoSEQ sequencing was applied to naive, central memory and regulatory T cell samples, giving an average of roughly 3.5 million total reads per sample. After sorted cells were lysed in RLT buffer, RNA was extracted with DNase-treated RNeasy Micro or Mini kits, with the choice depending on cell number. Each cell subset was processed on its own to prevent cross-contamination, while patient and healthy donor samples were processed together. Using the immunoSEQ multiplex PCR, TCRB sequences were amplified from cDNA into 87-bp fragments spanning the CDR3 region. The amplicons were sequenced using the Illumina HiSeq platform. Per the authors' processing: Synthetic template baselines were used to correct PCR bias computationally, reads within Hamming distance 2 were collapsed together, and singletons that could not be merged were discarded. Reads were aligned to IMGT to assign V, D and J genes, CDR3 length, and insertions or deletions at six rearrangement sites. Within each subset, clonotype counts were normalized to sorted cell number, after which true diversity and Gini coefficients were computed with the tcR R package. The overlap coefficient, calculated on TCRB nucleotide sequences, was used to quantify repertoire sharing. As a proxy for the pre-selection repertoire, out-of-frame TCRB sequences from naive cells were analyzed. Entries here come from immuneACCESS through TCRdb and include only in-frame sequences with V and J called. Some clones fail to appear in such tables; in the studies checked, an unresolved V gene covers under half of the shortfall, and the cause of the remainder is unknown. V, J and clone size are those of that table, while D and trimming were read from the DNA. This sample gives roughly 500,000 clones in total; approximately 30% of them show up just once. About 0.065% of the sample is taken by the ten largest.

From the cysteine through the phenylalanine, the CDR3 covers 14 amino acids. The sequence is cut down to CDR3 DNA, 42 bases in frame from base 1. V is cut by 0 bases and J by 6 bases, and the space between the germline ends is 9 bases. CDR1 MNHEY and CDR2 SVGAGI were looked up in the germline V gene. The specimen was naive CD4+ T cells from blood. This specimen's cell subset or site label, per the study, means: true naive CD4+ T cells. The chain couples TRBV6-5 to TRBJ2-4; the D gene is unclear. This clonotype originated in a man aged 18 to 29 in good health. Read as DNA, the sequence is TGTGCCAGCAGTTACTCGCGTTTGGGAAACATTCAGTACTTC. Translation gives CASSYSRLGNIQYF.